This record looks at one T cell receptor beta chain sequence and its context. The germline V gene has CDR1 MNHNS and CDR2 SASEGT. The CDR3 sequence is 14 residues long. Trimming shortened V by 8 bases and J by 4 bases, and 14 bases separated the two germline ends. These newly diagnosed stage II-IVA oral cavity squamous cell carcinoma patients had no prior systemic or radiation treatment. The data originate from a study of neoadjuvant anti-PD-1 for oral cavity cancer. As for the study in general: Most patients had three to four biweekly doses of 3 mg/kg nivolumab before resection.

The table came from immunoSEQ multiplex PCR; TCRdb's copy has only in-frame clones and leaves some out. The data hold around 4,700 clones, with about three fifths observed a single time. The chain employs TRBV6-1 and TRBJ2-2, with D hard to call. The TCR was taken from a person aged 40 to 85 with oral cavity squamous cell carcinoma. Sequenced material: tumor tissue, taken before nivolumab (anti-PD-1) treatment. Here the CDR3 reads CASVNGPGTGELFF. For the CDR3, the DNA is TGTGCCAGCGTGAACGGCCCTGGCACCGGGGAGCTGTTTTTT.